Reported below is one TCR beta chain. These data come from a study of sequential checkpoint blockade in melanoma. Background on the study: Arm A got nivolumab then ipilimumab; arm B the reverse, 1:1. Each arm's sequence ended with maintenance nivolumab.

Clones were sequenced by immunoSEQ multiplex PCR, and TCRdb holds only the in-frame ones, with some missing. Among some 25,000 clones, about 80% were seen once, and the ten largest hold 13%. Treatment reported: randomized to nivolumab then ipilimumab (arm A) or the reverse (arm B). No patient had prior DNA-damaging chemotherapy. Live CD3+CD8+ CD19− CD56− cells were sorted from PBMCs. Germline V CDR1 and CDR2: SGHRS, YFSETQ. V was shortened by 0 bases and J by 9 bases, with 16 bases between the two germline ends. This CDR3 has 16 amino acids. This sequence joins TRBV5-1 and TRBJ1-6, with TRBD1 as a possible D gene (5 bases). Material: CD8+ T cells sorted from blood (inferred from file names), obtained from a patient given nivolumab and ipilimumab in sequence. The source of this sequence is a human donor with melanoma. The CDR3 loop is CASSLVAEGPGSPLHF. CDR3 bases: TGCGCCAGCAGCTTGGTCGCGGAGGGGCCAGGTTCACCCCTCCACTTT.